This entry is about one T cell receptor beta chain. The antigen remains undetermined. TCRdb ran MiXCR on the RT-PCR reads and lists one entry per CDR3 protein. The sample has 650,000 to 800,000 distinct CDR3 sequences; more than 11% are singletons. The sample belongs to a study of response to subunit inactivated influenza vaccine. Study-level findings and limits: T cells newly recruited by each seasonal influenza vaccination are few, the authors suggested.

Specimen: PBMCs from blood, collected 14 days before vaccination. This receptor was taken from a man over 45 who received an inactivated influenza vaccine.

The DNA for the CDR3 is TGTGCCAGCAGCACCCTCATGGGGGTGGCCTACGAGCAGTACTTC. Translated, it gives CASSTLMGVAYEQYF. V and J are TRBV21-1 and TRBJ2-7; TRBD1, as called in the table, went unchecked against the DNA. TRBV21-1 has pseudogene status. The CDR3 is made up of 15 amino acids.